The 19 T cell receptor beta chains in this list originate from one sample, sequenced in a study of T cells expressing NK-cell markers. No DNA is given; TCRdb re-called the 5' RACE reads and lists each CDR3 protein once. In total, the table holds under 600,000 distinct CDR3 sequences. Sequenced sample: blood T cells: a sorted CD56 or NKG2C T cell subset, CD4+ or CD8+ T cells, or bulk PBMC T cells (not recorded which). The receptors originated from a woman aged 45-60 years in good health.

The chain couples TRBV20-1 to TRBJ2-3; no DNA is available, so the TRBD1 call from TCRdb remains unchecked. Germline CDR1 is DFQATT and CDR2 is SNEGSKA (reference sequence). CDR3 size: 15 residues. The CDR3: CSARPPGRSTDTQYF.

The V call is TRBV5-6, the J call TRBJ2-7; TCRdb outputs TRBD1, but without DNA this stays unchecked. This CDR3 contains 14 residues. Germline assignment: CDR1 SGHDT and CDR2 YYEEEE. CDR3: CASSSGKGAYEQYF.

The gene calls are TRBV29-1 and TRBJ1-1; TCRdb indicates TRBD1, and absent DNA this call remains unverified. The CDR3 is 13 residues long. The germline CDR1 and CDR2 sequences are SQVTM and ANQGSEA. CDR3 region: CSVPGEKNTEAFF.

J is TRBJ1-1 and V is TRBV29-1; as DNA is missing, the TRBD1 call by TCRdb cannot be tested. The CDR3 is 14 amino acids. Germline CDR1 reads SQVTM; CDR2 reads ANQGSEA. Here the CDR3 reads CSVEKTGQGTGAFF.

The chain recombines TRBV20-1 with TRBJ2-1; TCRdb indicates TRBD1, and absent DNA this call remains unverified. Germline CDR1 DFQATT, CDR2 SNEGSKA (reference sequence). The CDR3 sequence is 14 residues long. The CDR3 is CSVLPSTGDHEQFF.

The V gene is TRBV11-2, the J gene TRBJ2-5. The CDR3 extends over 15 amino acids. Germline V gene sequence: CDR1 SGHAT, CDR2 FQNNGV. The CDR3 spells CASSLAPRRKETQYF.

The chain joins TRBV6-6 to TRBJ2-1; the TRBD2 assignment by TCRdb is unverifiable without DNA. The CDR3 spans 15 residues. Germline V gene sequence: CDR1 MNHNY, CDR2 SVGAGI (reference sequence). This CDR3 is CASSPSGEGRDEQFF.

The V call is TRBV7-8, the J call TRBJ2-2. The CDR3 has 15 residues. CDR1 SGHVS and CDR2 FQNEAQ come from the germline V gene. This CDR3 is CASSLVLSYTGELFF.

The V call is TRBV12-3 or TRBV12-4, the J call TRBJ1-2. There are 12 residues in the CDR3. CDR3 sequence: CASSLSGSGYTF.

The chain joins TRBV12-3 or TRBV12-4 to TRBJ2-3; TCRdb's assignment of TRBD1 cannot be checked, as there is no DNA. This CDR3 has 14 residues. CDR3 protein: CASLASRTADTQYF.

V and J are TRBV10-1 and TRBJ2-7; the D gene TCRdb calls, TRBD2, cannot be checked with no DNA. This CDR3 has 14 amino acids. The germline V gene encodes CDR1 WNHNN and CDR2 SYGVQD (reference sequence). CDR3: CASSRLEIPYEQYF.

This chain uses TRBV20-1 with TRBJ2-1; the TCRdb call, TRBD2, lacks DNA for checking. The CDR3 consists of 15 residues. Germline V lookup: CDR1 DFQATT, CDR2 SNEGSKA (reference sequence). The CDR3: CSARGQRVWRGEQFF.

This chain uses TRBV6-1 with TRBJ2-1; absent DNA, TCRdb's TRBD2 call cannot be checked. The CDR3 sequence is 14 residues long. Germline values: CDR1 MNHNS, CDR2 SASEGT. CDR3 sequence reads: CASIVAGTYNEQFF.

The V and J genes are TRBV10-3 and TRBJ2-7; TCRdb returns TRBD1, unconfirmable since there is no DNA. The CDR3 has 14 amino acids. The germline V gene has CDR1 ENHRY and CDR2 SYGVKD. This chain's CDR3 is CATKTTGGVYEQYF.

V is TRBV10-3 and J is TRBJ1-3. The CDR3 consists of 15 residues. CDR1 is ENHRY, CDR2 SYGVKD, per germline. The CDR3 spells CAISEFINSGDTIYF.

The gene calls are TRBV9 and TRBJ1-1; TCRdb names TRBD1, which stays unverified in the absence of DNA. The CDR3 spans 12 residues. Germline-derived CDR1 and CDR2 are SGDLS and YYNGEE. The CDR3 loop is CASSRQGAEAFF.

The chain employs TRBV6-4 and TRBJ2-1; TCRdb proposes TRBD1, but this gene call is untestable without DNA. This CDR3 has 13 amino acids. Germline loops: CDR1 MRHNA, CDR2 SNTAGT. CDR3 in amino acids: CASSREALGDPFF.

The rearrangement uses TRBV4-1 and TRBJ1-1; the TRBD1 assignment by TCRdb is unverifiable without DNA. Germline V gene lookup returns CDR1 MGHRA and CDR2 YSYEKL. The length of the CDR3 is 14 residues. The CDR3 sequence is CASSPTGRVTEAFF.

This chain connects TRBV14 to TRBJ2-1; with no DNA, the TCRdb D assignment of TRBD2 cannot be verified. Germline CDR1 is SGHDN and CDR2 is FVKESK. The length of the CDR3 is 13 residues. This chain's CDR3 is CATRLAGDNEQFF.